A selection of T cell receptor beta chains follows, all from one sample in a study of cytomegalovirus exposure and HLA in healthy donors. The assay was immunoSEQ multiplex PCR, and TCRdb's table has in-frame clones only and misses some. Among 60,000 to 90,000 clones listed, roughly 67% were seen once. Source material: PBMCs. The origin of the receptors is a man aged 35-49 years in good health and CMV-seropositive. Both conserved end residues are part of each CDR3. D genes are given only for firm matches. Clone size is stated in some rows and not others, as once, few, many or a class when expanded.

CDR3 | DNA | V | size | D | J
CATSRDNTGGSYNEQFF | TGTGCCACCAGCAGAGATAATACGGGGGGCTCCTACAATGAGCAGTTCTTC | TRBV15 | - | TRBD2 | TRBJ2-1
CASSPGFRLAGLVGTDTQYF | TGTGCCAGCAGCCCCGGTTTTAGACTAGCGGGATTAGTTGGCACAGATACGCAGTATTTT | TRBV7-8 | - | TRBD2 | TRBJ2-3
CASSLGVGYKETQYF | TGCGCCAGCAGCTTGGGGGTCGGGTACAAAGAGACCCAGTACTTC | TRBV5-1 | - | - | TRBJ2-5
CASSLAGGPLNEQFF | TGTGCCAGCAGTCTAGCGGGAGGGCCCCTCAATGAGCAGTTCTTC | TRBV28 | - | TRBD2 | TRBJ2-1
CASSSGNTEAFF | TGTGCCAGCAGCTCCGGGAACACTGAAGCTTTCTTT | TRBV6-6 | few | - | TRBJ1-1
CASRSDANEKLFF | TGTGCCAGCCGGAGCGACGCTAATGAAAAACTGTTTTTT | TRBV6-1 | - | - | TRBJ1-4
CASSQEVQINYEQYF | TGTGCCAGCAGCCAAGAGGTACAGATAAACTACGAGCAGTACTTC | TRBV4-2 | few | - | TRBJ2-7
CASSLSPGSTEAFF | TGCGCCAGCAGCTTGTCGCCTGGGAGTACTGAAGCTTTCTTT | TRBV5-1 | few | - | TRBJ1-1
CASRPPGLAGAYEQYF | TGTGCCAGCAGACCACCGGGACTAGCGGGAGCCTACGAGCAGTACTTC | TRBV27 | - | TRBD2 | TRBJ2-7
CASSQECADSYGYTF | TGCGCCAGCAGTCAAGAGTGTGCAGACAGCTATGGCTACACCTTC | TRBV23-1 | - | - | TRBJ1-2
CATSRGGARQGGETQYF | TGTGCCACCAGCAGAGGGGGGGCGCGACAGGGGGGAGAGACCCAGTACTTC | TRBV15 | - | TRBD1 | TRBJ2-5
CASGGQASETQYF | TGTGCCAGCGGAGGACAGGCCTCGGAGACCCAGTACTTC | TRBV6-1 | - | TRBD1 | TRBJ2-5
CASSSQYEQYF | TGTGCCAGCAGCTCCCAATACGAGCAGTACTTC | TRBV5-4 | - | - | TRBJ2-7
CAWASISGQVTEAFF | TGTGCCTGGGCCTCTATATCGGGACAGGTGACTGAAGCTTTCTTT | TRBV30 | few | TRBD1 | TRBJ1-1
CASSLQGTGGYTF | TGTGCCAGCAGCCTACAGGGGACTGGGGGCTACACCTTC | TRBV2 | - | TRBD1 | TRBJ1-2
CATSRGLMEAFF | TGTGCCACCAGTCGGGGACTGATGGAAGCTTTCTTT | TRBV15 | - | - | TRBJ1-1
CASSPDSGRAGELFF | TGTGCCAGCAGCCCGGACTCCGGCCGGGCCGGGGAGCTGTTTTTT | TRBV7-9 | - | - | TRBJ2-2
CASSSTGRYGYTF | TGTGCCAGCAGTTCAACAGGTCGCTATGGCTACACCTTC | TRBV28 | - | - | TRBJ1-2
CASSQNQGRTDEQYF | TGTGCCAGCAGCCAAAATCAGGGGCGTACGGACGAGCAGTACTTC | TRBV11-1 | - | - | TRBJ2-7
CASSQEGASNQPQHF | TGTGCCAGCAGCCAAGAAGGAGCAAGCAATCAGCCCCAGCATTTT | TRBV4-2 | - | - | TRBJ1-5
CASSPRDSPYNEQFF | TGTGCTAGCAGCCCCCGGGACAGTCCTTACAATGAGCAGTTCTTC | TRBV7-7 | - | TRBD1 | TRBJ2-1
CASSYSPGQMNEKLFF | TGTGCCAGCAGTTACAGCCCGGGACAGATGAATGAAAAACTGTTTTTT | TRBV6-5 | - | TRBD1 | TRBJ1-4
CASSVATGGYEQYF | TGTGCCAGCAGCGTAGCTACAGGGGGCTACGAGCAGTACTTC | TRBV9 | - | TRBD1 | TRBJ2-7
CASRQGAGEKLFF | TGTGCCAGCAGACAGGGGGCGGGTGAAAAACTGTTTTTT | TRBV28 | - | TRBD1 | TRBJ1-4